The text below deals with one T cell receptor (beta chain). Libraries were prepared by immunoSEQ multiplex PCR; TCRdb keeps only in-frame clonotypes and omits some of them. The table lists around 130,000 clones, 70% to 90% of them singletons. The record originates from a study of T cell responses to AZD1222 COVID-19 vaccine. Trimming at V came to 5 bases and at J to 7 bases, leaving 1 base not matched to a gene. Germline values: CDR1 SEHNR, CDR2 FQNEAQ (reference sequence). This CDR3 spans 11 amino acids. The gene calls are TRBV7-9 and TRBJ2-5; 7 bases fit TRBD2. This TCR derives from an adult who received the AZD1222 COVID-19 vaccine. The material was peripheral blood, obtained 28 days after the second AZD1222 dose. The CDR3 loop is CASSPGGTQYF. DNA for the CDR3: TGTGCCAGCAGCCCGGGGGGGACCCAGTACTTC.